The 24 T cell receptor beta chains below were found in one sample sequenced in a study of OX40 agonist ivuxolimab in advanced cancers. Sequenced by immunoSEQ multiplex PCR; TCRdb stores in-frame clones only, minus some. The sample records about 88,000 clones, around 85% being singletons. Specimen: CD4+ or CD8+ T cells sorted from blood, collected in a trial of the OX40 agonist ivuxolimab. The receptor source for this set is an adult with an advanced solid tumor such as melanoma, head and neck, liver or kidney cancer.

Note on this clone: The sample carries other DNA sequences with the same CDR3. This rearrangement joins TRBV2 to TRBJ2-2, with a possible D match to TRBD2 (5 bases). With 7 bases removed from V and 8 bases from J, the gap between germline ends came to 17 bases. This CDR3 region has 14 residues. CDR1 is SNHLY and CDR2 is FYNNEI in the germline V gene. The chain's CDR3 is CASTRLNVEGELFF. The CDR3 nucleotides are TGTGCCAGCACCCGACTAAACGTGGAGGGGGAGCTGTTTTTT. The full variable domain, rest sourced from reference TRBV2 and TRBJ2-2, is EPEVTQTPSHQVTQMGQEVILRCVPISNHLYFYWYRQILGQKVEFLVSFYNNEISEKSEIFDDQFSVERPDGSNFTLKIRSTKLEDSAMYFCASTRLNVEGELFFGEGSRLTVL.

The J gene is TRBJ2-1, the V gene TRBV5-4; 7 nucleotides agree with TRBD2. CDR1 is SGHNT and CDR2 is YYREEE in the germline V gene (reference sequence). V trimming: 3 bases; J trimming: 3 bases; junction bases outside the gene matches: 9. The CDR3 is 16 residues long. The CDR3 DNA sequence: TGTGCCAGCAGCTCCCTCTCCGGGGGGATCTACAATGAGCAGTTCTTC. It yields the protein CASSSLSGGIYNEQFF.

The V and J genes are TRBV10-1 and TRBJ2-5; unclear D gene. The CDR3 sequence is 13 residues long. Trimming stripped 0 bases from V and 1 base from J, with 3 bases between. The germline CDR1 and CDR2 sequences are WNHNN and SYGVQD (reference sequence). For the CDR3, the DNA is TGCGCCAGCAGTGAGTCGGGCCAAGAGACCCAGTACTTC. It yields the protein CASSESGQETQYF.

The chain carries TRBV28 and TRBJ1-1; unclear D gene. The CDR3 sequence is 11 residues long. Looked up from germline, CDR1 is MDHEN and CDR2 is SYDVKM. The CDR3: CLCVMNTEAFF. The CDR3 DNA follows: TGTCTTTGTGTGATGAACACTGAAGCTTTCTTT.

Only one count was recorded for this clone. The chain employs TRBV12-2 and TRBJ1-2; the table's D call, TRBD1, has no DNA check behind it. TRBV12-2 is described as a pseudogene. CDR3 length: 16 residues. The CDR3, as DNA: TGTGCAAGTCGCTCCGGGACAGGGGATTTTAACTATGGCTACACCTTC. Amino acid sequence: CASRSGTGDFNYGYTF.

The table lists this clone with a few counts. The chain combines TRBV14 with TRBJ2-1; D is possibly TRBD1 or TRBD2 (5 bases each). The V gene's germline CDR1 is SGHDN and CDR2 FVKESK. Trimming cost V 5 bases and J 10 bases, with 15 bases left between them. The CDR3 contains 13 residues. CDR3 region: CASSWYGTDEQFF. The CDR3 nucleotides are TGTGCCAGCAGCTGGTATGGGACCGACGAGCAGTTCTTC.

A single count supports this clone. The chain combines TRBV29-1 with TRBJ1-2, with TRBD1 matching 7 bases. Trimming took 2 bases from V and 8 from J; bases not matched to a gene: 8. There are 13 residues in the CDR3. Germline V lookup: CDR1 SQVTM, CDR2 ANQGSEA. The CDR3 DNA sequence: TGCAGCGTTGAATATAGACAGGGTAGCGGCTACACCTTC. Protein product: CSVEYRQGSGYTF. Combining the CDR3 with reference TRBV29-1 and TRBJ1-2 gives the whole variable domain SAVISQKPSRDICQRGTSLTIQCQVDSQVTMMFWYRQQPGQSLTLIATANQGSEATYESGFVIDKFPISRPNLTFSTLTVSNMSPEDSSIYLCSVEYRQGSGYTFGSGTRLTVV.

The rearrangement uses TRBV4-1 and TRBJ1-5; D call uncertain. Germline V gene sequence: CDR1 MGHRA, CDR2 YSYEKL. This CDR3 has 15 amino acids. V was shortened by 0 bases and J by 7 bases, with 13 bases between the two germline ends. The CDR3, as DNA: TGCGCCAGCAGCCAAGATCTTTCTTTAGGACAGCCCCAGCATTTT. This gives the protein CASSQDLSLGQPQHF.

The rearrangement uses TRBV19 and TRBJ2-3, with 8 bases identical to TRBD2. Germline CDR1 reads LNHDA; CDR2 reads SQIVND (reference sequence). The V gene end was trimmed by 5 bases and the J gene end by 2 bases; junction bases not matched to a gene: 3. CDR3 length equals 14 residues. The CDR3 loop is CASSLSGDTDTQYF. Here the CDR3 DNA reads TGTGCCAGTAGTCTTAGCGGGGACACAGATACGCAGTATTTT.

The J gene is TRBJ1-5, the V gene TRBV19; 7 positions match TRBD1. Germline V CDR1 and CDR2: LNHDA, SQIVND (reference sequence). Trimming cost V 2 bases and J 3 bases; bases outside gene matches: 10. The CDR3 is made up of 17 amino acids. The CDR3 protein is CASSIKRQGSFNQPQHF. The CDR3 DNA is TGTGCCAGTAGTATAAAACGACAGGGCTCCTTCAATCAGCCCCAGCATTTT.

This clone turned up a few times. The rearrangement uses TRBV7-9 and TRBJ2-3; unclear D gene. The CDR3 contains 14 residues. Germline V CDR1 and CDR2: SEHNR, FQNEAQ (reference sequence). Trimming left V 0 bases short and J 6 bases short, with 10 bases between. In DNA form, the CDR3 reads TGTGCCAGCAGCTTAGCCTGGGGTACGGATACGCAGTATTTT. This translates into CASSLAWGTDTQYF.

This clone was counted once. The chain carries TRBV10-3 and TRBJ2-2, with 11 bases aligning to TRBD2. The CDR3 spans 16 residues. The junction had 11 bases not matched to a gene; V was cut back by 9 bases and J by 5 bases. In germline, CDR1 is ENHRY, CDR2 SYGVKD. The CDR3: CAISPGLAAETGELFF. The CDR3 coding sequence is TGTGCCATAAGTCCGGGACTAGCGGCCGAAACCGGGGAGCTGTTTTTT.

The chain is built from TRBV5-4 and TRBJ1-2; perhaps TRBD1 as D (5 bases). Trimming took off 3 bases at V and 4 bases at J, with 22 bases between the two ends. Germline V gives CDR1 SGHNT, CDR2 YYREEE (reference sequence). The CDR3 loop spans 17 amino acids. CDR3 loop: CASSSRQGAGISYGYTF. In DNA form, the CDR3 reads TGTGCCAGCAGCTCGAGGCAGGGAGCGGGGATTAGCTATGGCTACACCTTC.

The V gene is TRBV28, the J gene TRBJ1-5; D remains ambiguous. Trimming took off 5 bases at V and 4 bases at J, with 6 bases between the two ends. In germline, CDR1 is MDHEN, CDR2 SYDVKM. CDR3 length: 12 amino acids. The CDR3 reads CASSIINQPQHF. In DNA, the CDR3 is TGTGCCAGCAGTATCATAAATCAGCCCCAGCATTTT.

CDR3 loop: CASSLNGDGTGELFF. Written as DNA, the CDR3 is TGCGCCAGCAGCTTGAATGGGGATGGAACCGGGGAGCTGTTTTTT. V gene TRBV5-1 combines with J gene TRBJ2-2; no clear D gene. V lost 1 base, J lost 5 bases, and 12 bases lay in between. In germline, CDR1 is SGHRS, CDR2 YFSETQ. The CDR3 extends over 15 amino acids.

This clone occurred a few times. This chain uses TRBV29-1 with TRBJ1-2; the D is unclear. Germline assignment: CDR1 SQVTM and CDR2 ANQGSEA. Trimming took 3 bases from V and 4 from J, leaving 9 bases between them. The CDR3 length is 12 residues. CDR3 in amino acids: CSVETWGYGYTF. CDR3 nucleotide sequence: TGCAGCGTTGAGACATGGGGCTATGGCTACACCTTC.

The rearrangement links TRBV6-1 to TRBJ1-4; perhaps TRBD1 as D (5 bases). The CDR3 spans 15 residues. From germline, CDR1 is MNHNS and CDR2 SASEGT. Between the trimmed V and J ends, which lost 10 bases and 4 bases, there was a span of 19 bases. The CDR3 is CAIRRPGRINEKLFF. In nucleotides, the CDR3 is TGTGCCATTCGGAGACCGGGACGGATTAATGAAAAACTGTTTTTT.

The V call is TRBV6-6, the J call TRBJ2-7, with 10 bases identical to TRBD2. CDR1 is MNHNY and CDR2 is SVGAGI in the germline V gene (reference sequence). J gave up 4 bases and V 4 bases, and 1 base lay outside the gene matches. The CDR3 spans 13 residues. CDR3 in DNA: TGTGCCAGCAGTTCGACTAGCGGGTACGAGCAGTACTTC. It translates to CASSSTSGYEQYF.

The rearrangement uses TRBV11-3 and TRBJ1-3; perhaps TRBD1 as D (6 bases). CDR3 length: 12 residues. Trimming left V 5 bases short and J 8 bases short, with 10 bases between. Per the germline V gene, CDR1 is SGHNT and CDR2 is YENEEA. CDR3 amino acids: CASSQGGHTIYF. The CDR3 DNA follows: TGTGCCAGCAGCCAAGGGGGACACACCATATATTTT. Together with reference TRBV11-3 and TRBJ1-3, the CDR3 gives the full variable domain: EAGVVQSPRYKIIEKKQPVAFWCNPISGHNTLYWYLQNLGQGPELLIRYENEEAVDDSQLPKDRFSAERLKGVDSTLKIQPAELGDSAVYLCASSQGGHTIYFGEGSWLTVV.

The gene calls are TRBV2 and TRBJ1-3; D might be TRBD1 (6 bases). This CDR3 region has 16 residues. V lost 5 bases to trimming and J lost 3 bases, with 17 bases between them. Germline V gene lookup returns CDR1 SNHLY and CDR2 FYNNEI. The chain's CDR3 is CASSSRAQGYGNTIYF. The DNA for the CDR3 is TGTGCCAGCAGTTCGAGGGCCCAGGGGTATGGAAACACCATATATTTT.

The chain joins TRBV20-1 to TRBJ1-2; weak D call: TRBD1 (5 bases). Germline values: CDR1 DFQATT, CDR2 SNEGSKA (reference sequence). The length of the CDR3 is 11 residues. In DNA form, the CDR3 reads TGCAGCGCTCAGGGTAACTATGGCTACACCTTC. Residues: CSAQGNYGYTF.

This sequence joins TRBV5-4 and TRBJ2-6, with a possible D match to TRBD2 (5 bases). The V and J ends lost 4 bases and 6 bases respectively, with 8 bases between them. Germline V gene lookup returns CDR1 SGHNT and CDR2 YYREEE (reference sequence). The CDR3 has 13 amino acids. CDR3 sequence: CASSIREANVLTF. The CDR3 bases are TGTGCCAGCAGCATCCGGGAGGCCAACGTCCTGACTTTC.

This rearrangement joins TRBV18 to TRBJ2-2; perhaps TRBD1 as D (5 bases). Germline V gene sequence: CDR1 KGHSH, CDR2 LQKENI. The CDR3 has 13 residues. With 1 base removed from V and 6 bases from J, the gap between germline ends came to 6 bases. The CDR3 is CASSPLGPGELFF. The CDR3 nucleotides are TGTGCCAGCTCACCACTGGGGCCCGGGGAGCTGTTTTTT.

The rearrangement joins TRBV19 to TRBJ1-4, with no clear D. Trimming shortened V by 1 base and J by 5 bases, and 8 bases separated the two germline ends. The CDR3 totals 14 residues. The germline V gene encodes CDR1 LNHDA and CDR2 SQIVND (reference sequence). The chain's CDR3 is CASSIGQVNEKLFF. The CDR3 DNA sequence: TGTGCCAGTAGTATAGGCCAGGTGAATGAAAAACTGTTTTTT. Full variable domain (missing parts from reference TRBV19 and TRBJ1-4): DGGITQSPKYLFRKEGQNVTLSCEQNLNHDAMYWYRQDPGQGLRLIYYSQIVNDFQKGDIAEGYSVSREKKESFPLTVTSAQKNPTAFYLCASSIGQVNEKLFFGSGTQLSVL.